A single sample is the source of the 7 T cell receptor beta chains below, sequenced in a study of CDR3 diversity in severe acne. From the PCR reads, TCRdb called clonotypes with MiXCR, one entry per CDR3 protein. The sample has more than 80,000 distinct CDR3 sequences; about 53% are singletons. The specimen was blood. These receptors came from a male donor with severe acne vulgaris.

This clonotype was counted once. The chain uses TRBV29-1 and TRBJ2-2; no reliable D call. Germline V gene sequence: CDR1 SQVTM, CDR2 ANQGSEA. This CDR3 has 11 residues. V was shortened by 6 bases and J by 5 bases, with 7 bases between the two germline ends. The CDR3 loop reads CSVVRTGELFF. CDR3 DNA sequence: TGCAGCGTGGTTCGGACCGGGGAGCTGTTTTTT.

In this sample, this clonotype turned up once. This chain links TRBV28 with TRBJ2-5; D is perhaps TRBD2 (5 bases). Looked up from germline, CDR1 is MDHEN and CDR2 is SYDVKM. The CDR3 extends over 14 amino acids. The V end was cut by 6 bases, the J end by 5 bases, with 16 bases between. The CDR3 is CASSSGMGMETQYF. CDR3 DNA: TGTGCCAGCAGCTCGGGGATGGGGATGGAGACCCAGTACTTC.

V gene TRBV19 combines with J gene TRBJ2-3; D uncertain. CDR3 size: 14 residues. Germline assignment: CDR1 LNHDA and CDR2 SQIVND (reference sequence). With 9 bases removed from V and 2 bases from J, the gap between germline ends came to 15 bases. In DNA form, the CDR3 reads TGTGCCAGCAGACCCATCGATTACACAGATACGCAGTATTTT. Translated, it gives CASRPIDYTDTQYF.

This clonotype was seen ten or more times. The chain couples TRBV5-1 to TRBJ2-2; maybe TRBD1 (6 bases). The CDR3 is made up of 12 amino acids. V was trimmed by 4 bases and J by 7 bases, leaving 8 bases between them. The germline CDR1 and CDR2 sequences are SGHRS and YFSETQ. This chain's CDR3 is CASSVTGGELFF. The DNA for the CDR3 is TGCGCCAGCAGCGTGACAGGCGGGGAGCTGTTTTTT. Combining the CDR3 with reference TRBV5-1 and TRBJ2-2 gives the whole variable domain KAGVTQTPRYLIKTRGQQVTLSCSPISGHRSVSWYQQTPGQGLQFLFEYFSETQRNKGNFPGRFSGRQFSNSRSEMNVSTLELGDSALYLCASSVTGGELFFGEGSRLTVL.

The chain recombines TRBV5-6 with TRBJ2-1; a weak D match, TRBD1 (5 bases). CDR3 length: 16 residues. Trimming took off 2 bases at V and 4 bases at J, with 16 bases between the two ends. Germline V gene lookup returns CDR1 SGHDT and CDR2 YYEEEE. The CDR3 nucleotides are TGTGCCAGCAGCTTATTGTCGGTGTGGACATACAATGAGCAGTTCTTC. Its translation is CASSLLSVWTYNEQFF. Combining the CDR3 with reference TRBV5-6 and TRBJ2-1 gives the whole variable domain DAGVTQSPTHLIKTRGQQVTLRCSPKSGHDTVSWYQQALGQGPQFIFQYYEEEERQRGNFPDRFSGHQFPNYSSELNVNALLLGDSALYLCASSLLSVWTYNEQFFGPGTRLTVL.

This clonotype appeared many times. This may come from a read error, since a much larger clone is one base off. The CDR3 loop reads CASSSPRTSERWTGELFF. The CDR3 DNA reads TGTGCCAGCAGCTCACCACGGACTAGCGAGAGGTGGACCGGGGAGCTGTTTTTT. This chain joins TRBV11-1 and TRBJ2-2, with 9 bases matching TRBD2. The V segment lost 4 bases and the J segment 5 bases; nucleotides outside the gene matches: 14. CDR3 size: 18 residues. Germline CDR1 SGHAT, CDR2 FQDESV (reference sequence).

This clonotype is medium-sized by share. V usage is TRBV2 and J usage is TRBJ2-1; a weak D match, TRBD1 (7 bases). Germline V lookup: CDR1 SNHLY, CDR2 FYNNEI. Trimming shortened V by 8 bases and J by 4 bases, and 15 bases separated the two germline ends. The CDR3 has 14 residues. As DNA, the CDR3 is TGTGCCAGCCGGATCCCAGGGGGGTACAATGAGCAGTTCTTC. Encoded protein: CASRIPGGYNEQFF.